Each of the 24 T cell receptor delta chains below was sequenced from the same sample in a study of γδ T cells in repeated Plasmodium falciparum infection. TCRdb re-called clones from the multiplex PCR reads via CATT. The sample holds tens of thousands of delta-chain clones; approximately 1.4% are singletons and the top ten take approximately 10%. Vgamma9/Vdelta2+ and Vdelta2-negative gammadelta T cells were flow-sorted from PBMC for bulk sequencing. Sample: gamma-delta T cells from blood. Every receptor here comes from a pool of human donors (malaria-infected and uninfected, not separated).

The sample holds a few counts of this clone. This DNA's translation and the protein TCRdb lists, from a much larger clone, do not match at residue 9, likely due to a read error; the protein shown is translated from the DNA. The gene calls are TRDV1 and TRDJ1; 12 positions agree with TRDD3. No J gene was available from TCRdb, and it was assigned here by a germline match of the DNA. CDR3 size: 28 residues. Germline CDR1 reads TSWWSYY; CDR2 reads QGS. Unmatched junction bases numbered 35, after V lost 0 bases and J lost 0 bases. The chain's CDR3 is CALGELRGCRGPGYWGIQYPYYTDKLIF. The DNA of the CDR3 is TGTGCTCTTGGGGAACTAAGAGGGTGCCGTGGACCCGGATACTGGGGGATACAATACCCCTACTACACCGATAAACTCATCTTT.

This clone was recorded a few times. This is likely an artifact of a read error, given a far larger clone one base away. Different DNA sequences within this sample yield the same CDR3. The J gene is TRDJ1, the V gene TRDV2; 9 nucleotides agree with TRDD3. In the absence of a J gene in TCRdb, the DNA was matched to germline to assign it here. CDR1 is GEAIGNYY, CDR2 EKD, per germline. The CDR3 length is 21 residues. With V trimmed by 3 bases and J by 0 bases, 22 bases remained unmatched. CDR3 in amino acids: CACDQGQLLGDHLSNTDKLIF. The CDR3, as DNA: TGTGCCTGTGACCAAGGACAATTACTGGGGGACCACTTAAGTAACACCGATAAACTCATCTTT.

J is TRDJ2 and V is TRDV1, with a weak D call TRDD3 (5 bases). Germline matching of the DNA provided the J gene here, since TCRdb leaves it blank. V lost 4 bases, J lost 4 bases, and 7 bases lay in between. There are 13 residues in the CDR3. Germline CDR1 reads TSWWSYY; CDR2 reads QGS. The CDR3 sequence: CALGGGGTAQLFF. The CDR3 DNA follows: TGTGCTCTTGGGGGGGGGGGGACAGCACAACTCTTCTTT.

This clone was seen more than once but under ten times. TCRdb attributes to this sequence the protein of a much larger clone, which differs from the DNA translation at residues 4 and 7; a read error is likely, and the protein displayed is translated from the DNA. V usage is TRDV2 and J usage is TRDJ3; no firm D call. No J gene was available from TCRdb, and it was assigned here by a germline match of the DNA. CDR1 is GEAIGNYY, CDR2 EKD, per germline. The length of the CDR3 is 11 residues. The CDR3 bases are TGTGCCTGTGGCACCTCAGCTGAGATGTTTTTC. Encoded protein: CACGTSAEMFF.

This clone turned up a few times. The amino acid sequence in TCRdb belongs to a much larger clone and departs from this DNA's translation at residue 8, likely a sequencing read error; the sequence shown is translated from the DNA. As DNA, the CDR3 is TGTGCCTTTCCGGGTGACAATTCCTACACCGATAAACTCATCTTT. As protein: CAFPGDNSYTDKLIF. The V gene is TRDV3, the J gene TRDJ1; possibly TRDD2 for D (5 bases). The germline CDR1 and CDR2 sequences are TVYSNPD and GDNSRS (reference sequence). The V end lost 2 bases, the J end lost 0 bases, and 16 bases lay between the germline ends. The CDR3 contains 15 residues. The full variable domain, with the rest looked up from reference TRDV3 and TRDJ1, is CDKVTQSSPDQTVASGSEVVLLCTYDTVYSNPDLFWYRIRPDYSFQFVFYGDNSRSEGADFTQGRFSVKHILTQKAFHLVISPVRTEDSATYYCAFPGDNSYTDKLIFGKGTRVTVEP.

Many counts were recorded for this clone. CDR3 amino acids: CALGAGLPGYWGDLKLIF. The CDR3 DNA is TGTGCTCTTGGGGCCGGCCTTCCAGGCTACTGGGGGGACCTTAAACTCATCTTT. The chain carries TRDV1 and TRDJ1; 8 positions agree with TRDD3. No J segment appears in TCRdb, so it was assigned here by matching the sequence to germline. CDR3 length: 18 amino acids. V was pared by 4 bases and J by 7 bases, with 20 bases of the junction left unmatched. CDR1 TSWWSYY and CDR2 QGS come from the germline V gene.

This clone was recorded a few times. This DNA's translation and the protein TCRdb lists, from a much larger clone, do not match at residue 20, likely due to a read error; the protein shown is translated from the DNA. The chain has TRDV1 and TRDJ1; the match to TRDD3 covers 13 bases. Germline values: CDR1 TSWWSYY, CDR2 QGS. The CDR3 is 21 residues long. CDR3 protein: CALGEHVRRPVTGGYVDKLTF. The CDR3 nucleotides are TGTGCTCTTGGGGAACACGTCAGGAGGCCCGTTACTGGGGGATACGTCGATAAACTCACCTTT.

This clone was found a few times. TCRdb's listed protein matches a much larger clone and diverges from this DNA's translation at residue 11, likely through a read error; the protein shown comes from the DNA. The chain has TRDV1 and TRDJ1; the match to TRDD3 covers 7 bases. The J gene, missing from TCRdb, was assigned here through DNA to germline matching. Per germline, CDR1 TSWWSYY and CDR2 QGS. V lost 1 base, J lost 1 base, and 18 bases stayed unmatched. The length of the CDR3 is 20 residues. CDR3 coding DNA: TGTGCTCTTGGGGAACCCAGCCCTCCCAAATGCTGGGGGCTCACCGATAAACTCATCTTT. Protein: CALGEPSPPKCWGLTDKLIF.

This clone has a handful of counts. TCRdb pairs this DNA with a much larger clone's protein that differs at residue 11, likely a read error; the protein shown was translated from the DNA. The CDR3 here is CACDTRWGIHPTAQLFF. CDR3 coding DNA: TGTGCCTGTGACACAAGGTGGGGGATACACCCGACAGCACAACTCTTCTTT. This sequence joins TRDV2 and TRDJ2; 10 bases match TRDD3. The J gene comes from matching the DNA to germline here; TCRdb lacks it. Per germline, CDR1 GEAIGNYY and CDR2 EKD. The J segment lost 4 bases and the V segment lost 1 base, leaving 8 bases of the junction unmatched. The CDR3 length is 17 residues.

To note about this clone: This likely traces to a read error, being one base from a far larger clone. Other DNA sequences in this specimen translate into the identical CDR3. The CDR3 sequence is CALGELLLVRVVPRGIISATDKLIF. DNA of the CDR3: TGTGCTCTTGGGGAACTGTTACTAGTGCGGGTCGTTCCTAGGGGGATAATATCCGCCACCGATAAACTCATCTTT. The chain links TRDV1 to TRDJ1; TRDD3 matches at 8 bases. As TCRdb names no J gene, one was assigned here on the basis of a DNA match to germline. The CDR3 covers 25 residues. After removal of 0 bases from V and 1 base from J, the junction contained 31 bases not matched to a gene. The germline gives CDR1 TSWWSYY, CDR2 QGS.

This clone showed up many times. This likely stems from a read error, as it lies one base from a far larger clone. Other nucleotide sequences from this sample produce the same CDR3. The chain recombines TRDV3 with TRDJ1, with D possibly matching TRDD3 (5 bases). The CDR3 has 17 residues. V gave up 3 bases and J gave up 11 bases, with 34 bases separating them. Germline-derived CDR1 and CDR2 are TVYSNPD and GDNSRS (reference sequence). In DNA, the CDR3 is TGTGCCTTCCGTGGGGCTTGGGTCCCATGGGAGGCCGGTAAGCTCATCTTT. As protein: CAFRGAWVPWEAGKLIF.

Concerning this clone: This may come from a read error, since a much larger clone is one base off. The same CDR3 also results from other DNA sequences found in this sample. The gene calls are TRDV3 and TRDJ2; D possibly uses TRDD2 or TRDD3 (5 bases each). TCRdb lists no J gene, so it was determined here by aligning the DNA to germline. Trimming pared 2 bases from V and 2 bases from J, leaving 15 bases between. The CDR3 is made up of 15 amino acids. Germline loops: CDR1 TVYSNPD, CDR2 GDNSRS (reference sequence). CDR3 DNA: TGTGCCTTTCTCCCTACGGGATCCTTGACAGCACAACTCTTCTTT. Its translation: CAFLPTGSLTAQLFF.

Concerning this clone: The likely explanation is a read error, given a far larger clone one base away. This same CDR3 is encoded by further DNA sequences in the sample. V is TRDV1 and J is TRDJ1, with D possibly matching TRDD3 (6 bases). The germline V gene encodes CDR1 TSWWSYY and CDR2 QGS. CDR3 length: 27 amino acids. V lost 1 base and J 2 bases, leaving 47 bases between the germline ends. CDR3 DNA sequence: TGTGCTCTTGGGGAACCTGTCTCCTATAAACTCACCCATACTATCTGGTGGCACACATGGGGGACCGATAAACTCATCTTT. Its translation: CALGEPVSYKLTHTIWWHTWGTDKLIF.

This clone showed up many times. The amino acid sequence in TCRdb belongs to a much larger clone and departs from this DNA's translation at residue 15, likely a sequencing read error; the sequence shown is translated from the DNA. The rearrangement joins TRDV2 to TRDJ1, with TRDD3 identical over 7 bases. The J gene, absent from TCRdb, was called here by matching the DNA to germline. Germline assignment: CDR1 GEAIGNYY and CDR2 EKD. The CDR3 consists of 18 residues. The CDR3: CACDIIRTGVPYTDRLIF. The CDR3, as DNA: TGTGCCTGTGACATAATACGTACTGGGGTCCCGTACACCGATAGACTCATCTTT.

This clone was found a few times. TCRdb shows a much larger clone's protein in place of this DNA's translation, and the two differ at residue 4, likely through a read error; the protein shown is translated from the DNA. This rearrangement joins TRDV2 to TRDJ2; TRDD3 aligns across 12 bases. In the absence of a J gene in TCRdb, the DNA was matched to germline to assign it here. This CDR3 has 18 amino acids. The germline gives CDR1 GEAIGNYY, CDR2 EKD. The CDR3 DNA reads as TGTGCCTGTGGCACCTCTCTGGGGGATACGGGCGTGACAGCACAACTCTTCTTT. It codes for CACGTSLGDTGVTAQLFF.

This clone was recorded many times. TCRdb pairs this DNA with a much larger clone's protein that differs at residue 4, likely a read error; the protein shown was translated from the DNA. J is TRDJ1 and V is TRDV2, with 12 bases matching TRDD3. TCRdb gives no J gene; it was assigned here by matching the DNA to germline. The CDR3 length is 15 residues. J was trimmed by 4 bases and V by 5 bases; bases with no gene match: 7. The germline V gene encodes CDR1 GEAIGNYY and CDR2 EKD. The CDR3 loop is CACGQLGDTRDKLIF. The CDR3 DNA sequence: TGTGCCTGTGGCCAACTGGGGGATACCCGCGATAAACTCATCTTT.

The table lists this clone with a few counts. A clone one base away is much larger, so this may be a read error. This chain joins TRDV1 and TRDJ1, with D possibly matching TRDD2 (5 bases). This CDR3 is 19 amino acids long. Germline V lookup: CDR1 TSWWSYY, CDR2 QGS. With 2 bases removed from V and 4 bases from J, the gap between germline ends came to 26 bases. The CDR3 loop is CALGEGKPTDLLDIDKLIF. The CDR3 DNA follows: TGTGCTCTTGGGGAAGGCAAACCGACCGACCTACTAGACATCGATAAACTCATCTTT.

As to this clone: A read error may produce the germline difference seen at one junction end. This chain joins TRDV1 and TRDJ1; 12 bases fit TRDD3. The J gene is absent in TCRdb and was assigned here via DNA matching to germline. Germline V gene lookup returns CDR1 TSWWSYY and CDR2 QGS. This CDR3 has 22 residues. CDR3 nucleotides: TGTGCTCTTGGGAGGACATACGTCAAGGCGTACTGGGGGATACTTTACACCGATAGACTCATCTTT. This sequence encodes CALGRTYVKAYWGILYTDRLIF.

A note on this clone: The amino acid sequence in TCRdb belongs to a much larger clone and departs from this DNA's translation at residue 7, likely a sequencing read error; the sequence shown is translated from the DNA. This chain joins TRDV1 and TRDJ1; 7 bases agree with TRDD3. Matching the DNA to germline supplied the J gene, which TCRdb does not give. Germline CDR1 TSWWSYY, CDR2 QGS. The CDR3 has 19 amino acids. The J segment lost 0 bases and the V segment lost 1 base, leaving 14 bases of the junction unmatched. The CDR3 spells CALGERSLFGGPYTDKLIF. Written as DNA, the CDR3 is TGTGCTCTTGGGGAACGCTCCCTATTTGGGGGACCCTACACCGATAAACTCATCTTT.

About this clone itself: TCRdb lists the protein of a much larger clone for this DNA, which differs at residue 11, so this is likely a read error; the protein given here is translated from the DNA itself. The genes are TRDV1 and TRDJ1; 8 positions match TRDD3. The J gene, left out of TCRdb, was set here by checking the DNA against germline. CDR3 size: 15 residues. V was clipped by 5 bases and J by 8 bases; unmatched bases: 13. Germline-derived CDR1 and CDR2 are TSWWSYY and QGS. CDR3 DNA: TGTGCTCTTGGGTTTTACTGGGGATACAGCGAAAAACTCATCTTT. This sequence encodes CALGFYWGYSEKLIF.

This clone was recorded a few times. The TCRdb protein, from a much larger clone, departs from this DNA's translation at residue 12, likely by read error; the protein shown derives from the DNA. The chain recombines TRDV1 with TRDJ1, with TRDD3 identical over 7 bases. The CDR3 covers 16 residues. Germline CDR1 and CDR2: TSWWSYY and QGS. The J segment lost 7 bases and the V segment lost 2 bases, leaving 13 bases of the junction unmatched. The CDR3 nucleotides are TGTGCTCTTGGGGAAGGAACTGGGGAACCCTCCAGTAAACTCATCTTT. It is translated as CALGEGTGEPSSKLIF.

A note on this clone: A far more abundant clone sits one base away, making this likely a read error. In the same sample, other DNA sequences code for this CDR3. The chain has TRDV2 and TRDJ2, with 11 bases that match TRDD3. Because TCRdb records no J gene, it was assigned here through a match of the DNA to germline. There are 16 residues in the CDR3. The germline V gene encodes CDR1 GEAIGNYY and CDR2 EKD. CDR3 DNA sequence: TGTGCCTGTGACAGAGTACTGGGGGATATGACAGCGCAACTCTTCTTT. It specifies CACDRVLGDMTAQLFF.

With respect to this clone: A read error is the likely source, as a far larger clone sits one nucleotide away. The same CDR3 arises from other DNA sequences in this sample as well. No J gene was called, and the V gene is TRDV1; the tabulated D call, TRDD3, remains unverified against the DNA. The CDR3 is 15 amino acids. Germline V CDR1 and CDR2: TSWWSYY, QGS. Written as DNA, the CDR3 is TGTGCTCTTGGGTCCACTTACCCGCTGGGGGATAAACTCATCTTC. This translates into CALGSTYPLGDKLIF.

This clone was observed a handful of times. TCRdb's entry gives the protein of a much larger clone, which mismatches this DNA's translation at residue 8, likely from a read error; the protein reported here is translated from the DNA. The chain carries TRDV1 and TRDJ1; D might be TRDD2 (5 bases). Here the J gene was assigned by germline matching of the DNA, as TCRdb has none. Deletions cut 0 bases from V and 2 bases from J, with 22 bases between. This CDR3 is built from 19 residues. CDR1 and CDR2 (germline): TSWWSYY, QGS. In nucleotides, the CDR3 is TGTGCTCTTGGGGAACTATGTCACTTCCCCGGATCTATTACCGATAAACTCATCTTT. Protein sequence: CALGELCHFPGSITDKLIF.